The 17 T cell receptor beta chains presented below share a single source sample, sequenced in a study of response to subunit inactivated influenza vaccine. A single record per CDR3 protein comes from TCRdb applying MiXCR to the RT-PCR reads. Found here are around 480,000 distinct CDR3 sequences, about a tenth of them singletons; the top ten hold more than 10%. The source material was PBMCs from blood, sampled 35 to 45 days after vaccination. These receptor sequences come from a man between 50 and 59 years old who received an inactivated influenza vaccine.

Remarks on this clonotype: A junction end diverges from the germline sequence, so it may reflect a read error. The V gene is TRBV20-1, the J gene TRBJ1-4; no definite D call. CDR3 length: 14 residues. Germline loops: CDR1 DFQATT, CDR2 SNEGSKA (reference sequence). CDR3 loop: CSASRRATNENLFF. In DNA, the CDR3 is TGCAGTGCTAGTCGAAGGGCAACTAATGAAAACCTGTTTTTT.

This clonotype was counted many times. The chain combines TRBV7-2 with TRBJ2-7; possible D gene TRBD2, 6 bases. CDR3 length: 17 residues. Trimming removed 3 bases at V and 5 bases at J, with 23 bases between. CDR1 and CDR2 (germline): SGHTA, FQGNSA. The CDR3: CASSLNPSRGPRNEQYF. In nucleotides, the CDR3 is TGTGCCAGCAGCTTGAACCCCTCGCGGGGACCCCGAAACGAGCAGTACTTC.

The chain has TRBV9 and TRBJ2-1, with 9 positions matching TRBD2. The ends lost 4 bases at V and 7 bases at J; junction bases unmatched: 12. Germline loops: CDR1 SGDLS, CDR2 YYNGEE. CDR3 size: 16 residues. CDR3: CASSTRGSGGKNEQFF. In DNA form, the CDR3 reads TGTGCCAGCAGCACCCGGGGTAGCGGGGGAAAAAATGAGCAGTTCTTC. The full variable domain, with the rest looked up from reference TRBV9 and TRBJ2-1, is DSGVTQTPKHLITATGQRVTLRCSPRSGDLSVYWYQQSLDQGLQFLIQYYNGEERAKGNILERFSAQQFPDLHSELNLSSLELGDSALYFCASSTRGSGGKNEQFFGPGTRLTVL.

This clonotype was counted many times. This chain joins TRBV5-1 and TRBJ2-3; D is possibly TRBD1 or TRBD2 (5 bases each). Trimming shortened V by 6 bases and J by 6 bases, and 20 bases separated the two germline ends. The CDR3 contains 15 residues. From germline, CDR1 is SGHRS and CDR2 YFSETQ. CDR3 loop: CASNPGPQKADTQYF. CDR3 coding DNA: TGCGCCAGCAACCCGGGACCCCAGAAGGCGGATACGCAGTATTTT.

The chain joins TRBV29-1 to TRBJ2-1; D remains unclear. This CDR3 contains 16 residues. The V gene's germline CDR1 is SQVTM and CDR2 ANQGSEA. Deletions cut 2 bases from V and 3 bases from J, with 17 bases between. CDR3 residues: CSVEMGWLGRYNEQFF. The CDR3 DNA reads TGCAGCGTTGAAATGGGTTGGCTAGGTCGCTACAATGAGCAGTTCTTC.

The gene calls are TRBV3-1 and TRBJ2-3; D gene uncertain. Per germline, CDR1 LGHDT and CDR2 YNNKEL (reference sequence). The CDR3 spans 18 residues. V lost 1 base and J lost 0, with 17 bases in between. The CDR3 protein is CASSQALRHRNSTDTQYF. CDR3 coding DNA: TGTGCCAGCAGCCAAGCCCTCAGGCACCGAAATAGCACAGATACGCAGTATTTT.

The V gene is TRBV20-1, the J gene TRBJ2-3; TRBD2 might be the D (5 bases). From germline, CDR1 is DFQATT and CDR2 SNEGSKA (reference sequence). V lost 1 base to trimming and J lost 0 bases, with 8 bases between them. CDR3 length: 14 amino acids. The CDR3 nucleotides read TGCAGTGCTAGAGCGGGATATAGCACAGATACGCAGTATTTT. Translation gives CSARAGYSTDTQYF.

This chain's CDR3 is CASSRTGVSTDTQYF. The CDR3 DNA is TGTGCCAGCAGTCGAACAGGAGTTAGCACAGATACGCAGTATTTT. The chain employs TRBV6-1 and TRBJ2-3, with D perhaps matching TRBD1 (5 bases). V was shortened by 5 bases and J by 0 bases, with 12 bases between the two germline ends. The CDR3 is made up of 15 amino acids. Germline assignment: CDR1 MNHNS and CDR2 SASEGT.

In DNA form, the CDR3 reads TGCAGTTTTTCCTCACGAGGGGGATTAAACACTGAAGCTTTCTTT. This codes for CSFSSRGGLNTEAFF. The rearrangement links TRBV20-1 to TRBJ1-1; TRBD1 is a possible D gene (6 bases). Germline values: CDR1 DFQATT, CDR2 SNEGSKA (reference sequence). V was trimmed by 8 bases and J by 2 bases, leaving 21 bases between them. This CDR3 region has 15 residues.

This chain links TRBV10-3 with TRBJ2-1, with 11 bases lining up with TRBD2. The CDR3 runs to 12 residues. CDR1 ENHRY and CDR2 SYGVKD come from the germline V gene. The V and J ends lost 7 bases and 8 bases, in that order; junction bases with no gene match: 1. The CDR3 protein is CAIKGLADEQFF. The CDR3 nucleotides read TGTGCCATCAAGGGACTAGCGGATGAGCAGTTCTTC.

The chain recombines TRBV6-7 with TRBJ2-1; 9 bases are a match to TRBD1. TRBV6-7 is labeled an ORF, and its function is uncertain. The CDR3 sequence is 15 residues long. The CDR3, as DNA: TGTTTAGCGAAAATCTGGGACAGGGAATTGAATGAGCAGTTCTTC. It encodes CLAKIWDRELNEQFF.

The J gene is TRBJ2-7, the V gene TRBV7-6; D not resolved. The germline V gene has CDR1 SGHVS and CDR2 FNYEAQ. The V and J ends lost 5 bases and 4 bases respectively, with 21 bases between them. The CDR3 spans 16 residues. The CDR3 spells CASSQYQLGGRYEQYF. As DNA, the CDR3 is TGTGCCAGCAGCCAATACCAATTAGGCGGTCGGTACGAGCAGTACTTC.

This rearrangement joins TRBV20-1 to TRBJ2-3; 10 bases are a match to TRBD2. The CDR3 runs 17 residues. With V trimmed by 0 bases and J by 2 bases, 8 bases remained unmatched. CDR1 is DFQATT, CDR2 SNEGSKA, per germline (reference sequence). The CDR3 protein is CSARDELAGIYTDTQYF. The DNA of the CDR3 is TGCAGTGCTAGAGATGAACTAGCGGGGATCTACACAGATACGCAGTATTTT.

This clonotype came up many times. This CDR3 is CASSRGLAGGVNEQFF. CDR3 DNA sequence: TGTGCCAGCAGCCGGGGACTAGCGGGAGGCGTCAATGAGCAGTTCTTC. This chain joins TRBV6-1 and TRBJ2-1, with 15 positions matching TRBD2. Germline values: CDR1 MNHNS, CDR2 SASEGT. The CDR3 covers 16 residues. V was pared by 6 bases and J by 6 bases, with 6 bases of the junction left unmatched.

The rearrangement links TRBV20-1 to TRBJ2-5, with 11 bases identical to TRBD2. V was pared by 2 bases and J by 3 bases, with 5 bases of the junction left unmatched. There are 15 residues in the CDR3. CDR1 and CDR2 (germline): DFQATT, SNEGSKA (reference sequence). The CDR3 sequence: CSARPGTSGKETQYF. Here the CDR3 DNA reads TGCAGTGCTAGACCCGGGACTAGCGGTAAAGAGACCCAGTACTTC.

Of note for this clonotype: At one end, the junction sequence differs from germline, possibly due to a read error. V and J are TRBV11-2 and TRBJ2-1; 9 bases line up with TRBD2. Germline loops: CDR1 SGHAT, CDR2 FQNNGV. The CDR3 contains 17 residues. The CDR3: CASSLATIAGAYTEQFF. Written as DNA, the CDR3 is TGTGCCAGCAGCTTAGCCACAATAGCGGGGGCATACACTGAGCAGTTCTTC.

This chain joins TRBV7-2 and TRBJ1-1; a weak D match, TRBD1 (6 bases). With 5 bases removed from V and 1 base from J, the gap between germline ends came to 17 bases. The germline gives CDR1 SGHTA, CDR2 FQGNSA. This CDR3 is built from 16 residues. The CDR3 is CASSRSQGPWNTEAFF. The CDR3, as DNA: TGTGCCAGCAGCCGGAGCCAGGGGCCCTGGAACACTGAAGCTTTCTTT.